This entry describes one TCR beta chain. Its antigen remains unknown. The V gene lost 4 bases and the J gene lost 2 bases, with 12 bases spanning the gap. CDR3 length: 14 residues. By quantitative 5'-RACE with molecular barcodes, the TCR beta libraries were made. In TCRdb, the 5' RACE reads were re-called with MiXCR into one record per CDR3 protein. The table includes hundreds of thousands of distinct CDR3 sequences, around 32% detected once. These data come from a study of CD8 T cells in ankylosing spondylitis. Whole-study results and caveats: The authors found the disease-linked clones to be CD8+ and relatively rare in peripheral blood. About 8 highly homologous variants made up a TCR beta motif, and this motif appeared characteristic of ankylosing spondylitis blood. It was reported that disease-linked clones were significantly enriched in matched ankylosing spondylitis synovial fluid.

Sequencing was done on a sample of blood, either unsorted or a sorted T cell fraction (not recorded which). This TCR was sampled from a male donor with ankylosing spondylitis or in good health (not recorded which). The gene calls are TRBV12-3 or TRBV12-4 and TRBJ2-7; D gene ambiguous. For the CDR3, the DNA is TGTGCCAGCAGTTCACCCCCAGGTACCTACGAGCAGTACTTC. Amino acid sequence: CASSSPPGTYEQYF.